A single sample is the source of the 16 T cell receptor beta chains below, sequenced in a study of T-cell memory formation after mild COVID-19. TCRdb analysed the 5' RACE reads with MiXCR anew, one entry per CDR3 protein. Among approximately 54,000 distinct CDR3 sequences listed, roughly 12% were seen once. Sequencing input: PBMCs or a T cell subset sorted from them (not recorded which). The receptor source for this set is a man between 18 and 29 years old who had mild COVID-19 (a few samples of this study predate the infection). Cell type and time point are not known.

This clonotype showed up just a few times. This chain uses TRBV20-1 with TRBJ2-5; D is perhaps TRBD1 (6 bases). The V end lost 6 bases, the J end lost 5 bases, and 16 bases lay between the germline ends. The CDR3 has 13 amino acids. CDR1 and CDR2 from the germline V gene are DFQATT and SNEGSKA (reference sequence). CDR3 protein: CSANTGSPETQYF. The CDR3 DNA is TGCAGTGCAAACACAGGGTCGCCGGAGACCCAGTACTTC.

This clonotype was detected a few times. The genes are TRBV11-2 and TRBJ1-1, with D uncertain. V lost 3 bases and J 5 bases, leaving 10 bases between the germline ends. Germline V gene data show CDR1 as SGHAT and CDR2 as FQNNGV. This CDR3 contains 13 residues. The CDR3 reads CASSFTSATEAFF. The CDR3 bases are TGTGCCAGCAGCTTTACGTCGGCGACTGAAGCTTTCTTT.

The rearrangement joins TRBV9 to TRBJ2-7; D remains unclear. With 1 base removed from V and 4 bases from J, the gap between germline ends came to 12 bases. The CDR3 is 14 amino acids. Germline V lookup: CDR1 SGDLS, CDR2 YYNGEE. The CDR3 loop is CASSVSPFGYEQYF. For the CDR3, the DNA is TGTGCCAGCAGCGTAAGCCCCTTTGGGTACGAGCAGTACTTC.

This clonotype was counted at least ten times. The chain has TRBV5-1 and TRBJ2-3; 8 bases are shared with TRBD2. The CDR3 runs 15 residues. With V trimmed by 7 bases and J by 1 base, 8 bases remained unmatched. The germline V gene has CDR1 SGHRS and CDR2 YFSETQ. CDR3: CASQAGGVGTDTQYF. In DNA, the CDR3 is TGCGCCAGCCAGGCGGGGGGCGTCGGCACAGATACGCAGTATTTT. The whole variable domain, remainder taken from reference TRBV5-1 and TRBJ2-3, is KAGVTQTPRYLIKTRGQQVTLSCSPISGHRSVSWYQQTPGQGLQFLFEYFSETQRNKGNFPGRFSGRQFSNSRSEMNVSTLELGDSALYLCASQAGGVGTDTQYFGPGTRLTVL.

This clonotype has ten or more counts. V is TRBV6-5 and J is TRBJ2-3, with D perhaps being TRBD1 or TRBD2 (5 bases each). Germline CDR1 is MNHEY and CDR2 is SVGAGI. The CDR3 loop spans 15 amino acids. V was shortened by 2 bases and J by 3 bases, with 12 bases between the two germline ends. The CDR3 DNA reads TGTGCCAGCAGTTACGTGGGACGTCTTACAGATACGCAGTATTTT. Protein sequence: CASSYVGRLTDTQYF.

This clonotype was recorded a few times. The chain links TRBV2 to TRBJ2-7; unclear D gene. V was clipped by 0 bases and J by 6 bases, with 6 bases between them. Germline V CDR1 and CDR2: SNHLY, FYNNEI. The CDR3 is 12 residues long. CDR3 loop: CASSEAAAEQYV. The CDR3 nucleotides are TGTGCCAGCAGTGAAGCGGCGGCCGAGCAGTACGTC.

The genes are TRBV13 and TRBJ1-1; tentatively, D is TRBD1 (5 bases). Germline lookup yields CDR1 PRHDT and CDR2 FYEKMQ (reference sequence). The CDR3 is 13 residues long. Trimming removed 5 bases at V and 10 bases at J, with 17 bases between. CDR3 region: CASSPPGSKAAFF. The CDR3 DNA is TGTGCCAGCAGCCCCCCAGGGAGTAAGGCAGCTTTCTTT.

This clonotype was counted between two and nine times. The genes are TRBV7-8 and TRBJ2-7, with D hard to call. Trimming stripped 4 bases from V and 5 bases from J, with 15 bases between. Germline values: CDR1 SGHVS, CDR2 FQNEAQ. The CDR3 spans 14 residues. The CDR3 DNA sequence: TGTGCCAGCAGCTCGACACGGTGGCCCCACGAGCAGTACGTC. Translated, it gives CASSSTRWPHEQYV.

This clonotype was seen at least ten times. The chain has TRBV7-2 and TRBJ2-3; the D is unclear. Trimming removed 0 bases from V and 10 bases from J, with 5 bases in between. This CDR3 is 11 amino acids long. Germline values: CDR1 SGHTA, CDR2 FQGNSA. The CDR3 protein is CASSLAGAQYF. CDR3 coding DNA: TGTGCCAGCAGCTTAGCCGGTGCGCAGTATTTT.

V and J are TRBV12-3 or TRBV12-4 and TRBJ1-5; D remains ambiguous. Trimming pared 5 bases from V and 6 bases from J, leaving 14 bases between. CDR3 length: 14 amino acids. This chain's CDR3 is CASSPVVLGQPQHF. CDR3 in DNA: TGTGCCAGCAGTCCCGTTGTATTAGGTCAGCCCCAGCATTTT.

The table lists this clonotype with many counts. The chain links TRBV7-8 to TRBJ2-5; D gene uncertain. CDR1 is SGHVS, CDR2 FQNEAQ, per germline. This CDR3 has 13 residues. V lost 3 bases, J lost 2 bases, and 7 bases lay in between. CDR3 nucleotides: TGTGCCAGCAGCTTTGGCCCACAAGAGACCCAGTACTTC. Encoded protein: CASSFGPQETQYF.

This clonotype was counted only a few times. V is TRBV7-6 and J is TRBJ2-7; TRBD2 might be the D (6 bases). The length of the CDR3 is 14 residues. Germline V gene sequence: CDR1 SGHVS, CDR2 FNYEAQ. V lost 6 bases and J lost 1, with 13 bases in between. Here the CDR3 reads CASSMGGWSYEQYF. CDR3 DNA: TGTGCCAGCAGTATGGGGGGTTGGTCCTACGAGCAGTACTTC.

This clonotype was picked up many times. V is TRBV7-9 and J is TRBJ2-3; D is ambiguous. The germline V gene has CDR1 SEHNR and CDR2 FQNEAQ (reference sequence). The CDR3 runs to 17 residues. The V and J ends lost 2 bases and 0 bases respectively, with 15 bases between them. The CDR3 loop is CASSLSHGSYSTDTQYF. CDR3 nucleotide sequence: TGTGCCAGCAGCTTATCCCACGGAAGCTATAGCACAGATACGCAGTATTTT.

This clonotype was seen a single time. A much larger clonotype is one base distant, so this may be a read error. The V call is TRBV6-2 or TRBV6-3, the J call TRBJ1-5; D gene ambiguous. This CDR3 contains 13 residues. The V end was cut by 4 bases, the J end by 10 bases, with 14 bases between. Germline assignment: CDR1 MNHEY and CDR2 SVGEGT. CDR3 protein: CASSCSEARPQHF. The CDR3 coding sequence is TGTGCCAGCAGTTGCTCCGAGGCCCGACCCCAGCATTTT.

This clonotype was observed a few times. The chain is built from TRBV11-2 and TRBJ2-3; D gene unclear. The CDR3 loop spans 14 amino acids. V was shortened by 0 bases and J by 1 base, with 5 bases between the two germline ends. Looked up from germline, CDR1 is SGHAT and CDR2 is FQNNGV. The CDR3 loop is CASSLEFGTDTQYF. The CDR3, as DNA: TGTGCCAGCAGCTTAGAGTTCGGCACAGATACGCAGTATTTT.

This chain links TRBV11-2 with TRBJ2-7, with D perhaps assigned TRBD1 or TRBD2 (6 bases each). The CDR3 is 13 amino acids. Trimming took off 2 bases at V and 6 bases at J, with 11 bases between the two ends. CDR1 SGHAT and CDR2 FQNNGV come from the germline V gene. Here the CDR3 reads CASSLSRGGEQYV. Here the CDR3 DNA reads TGTGCCAGCAGCTTAAGCAGGGGAGGCGAGCAGTACGTC.